This T cell receptor beta chain was recorded in a study of CD8+CD57+ T cells in acquired aplastic anemia. Study as a whole: DNA recovered from sorted CD4+ and CD8+ cells had a mean of about 3 ug. Broader study findings: Patients and controls were found to share fewer than 35 CD8+ CDR3 sequences.

Sequencing was done on patients that had shown CD8+CD57+ cell expansion by flow cytometry. Each patient had severe acquired aplastic anemia. The CDR3 sequence is 15 residues long. Germline loops: CDR1 SGHVS, CDR2 FQNEAQ. V gave up 6 bases and J gave up 7 bases, with 21 bases separating them. Genomic DNA constituted the template upon which TCR beta VDJ and CDR3 profiling was performed. A single record per CDR3 protein comes from TCRdb applying MiXCR to the reads. Of 270,000 or so distinct CDR3 sequences in the sample, 82% are singletons; the top ten hold roughly two fifths. This clonotype has only one observation. No antigen is known for it.

The material sequenced was sorted CD4+, CD8+, or CD8+CD57+ T cells (not recorded which) from PBMCs. This TCR came from a human donor with aplastic anemia. This rearrangement joins TRBV7-8 to TRBJ2-5, with D possibly TRBD2 on 6 matching bases. The DNA of the CDR3 is TGTGCCAGCAGTTTAACCGGGGGTCCGGATACGACCCAGTACTTC. Its protein is CASSLTGGPDTTQYF.